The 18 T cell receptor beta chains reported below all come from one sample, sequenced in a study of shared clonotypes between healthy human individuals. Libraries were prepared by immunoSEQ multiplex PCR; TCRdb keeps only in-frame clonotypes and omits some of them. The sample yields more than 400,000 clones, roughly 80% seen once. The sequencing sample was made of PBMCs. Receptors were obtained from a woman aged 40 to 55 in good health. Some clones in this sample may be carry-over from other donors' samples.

This CDR3 is CASNKPGTHQPQHF. CDR3 coding DNA: TGTGCCAGCAACAAACCCGGGACACATCAGCCCCAGCATTTT. V usage is TRBV28 and J usage is TRBJ1-5; possible D gene TRBD1, 6 bases. Germline CDR1 reads MDHEN; CDR2 reads SYDVKM. There are 14 residues in the CDR3. The V end was cut by 7 bases, the J end by 5 bases, with 15 bases between.

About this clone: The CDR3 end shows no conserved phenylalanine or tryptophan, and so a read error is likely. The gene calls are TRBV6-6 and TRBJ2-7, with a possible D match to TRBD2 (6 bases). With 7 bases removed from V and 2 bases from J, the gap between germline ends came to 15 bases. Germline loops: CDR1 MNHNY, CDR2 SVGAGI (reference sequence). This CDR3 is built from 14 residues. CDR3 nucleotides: TGTGCCAGCAATCCCTCTAGCGCTACCTACGAGCAGTACCTC. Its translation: CASNPSSATYEQYL.

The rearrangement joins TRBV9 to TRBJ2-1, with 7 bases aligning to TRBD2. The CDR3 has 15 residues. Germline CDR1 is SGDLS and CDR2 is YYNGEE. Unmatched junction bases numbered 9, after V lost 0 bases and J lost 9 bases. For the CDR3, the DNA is TGTGCCAGCAGCGTAGAGGACGGGGGGTATAGTGAGCAGTTCTTC. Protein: CASSVEDGGYSEQFF.

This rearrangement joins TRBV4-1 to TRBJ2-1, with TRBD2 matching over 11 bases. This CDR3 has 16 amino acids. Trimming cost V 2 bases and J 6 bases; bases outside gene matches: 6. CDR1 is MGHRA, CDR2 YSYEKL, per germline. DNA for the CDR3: TGCGCCAGCAGCCAACCTATAGCGGGAGGGGGCAATGAGCAGTTCTTC. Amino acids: CASSQPIAGGGNEQFF.

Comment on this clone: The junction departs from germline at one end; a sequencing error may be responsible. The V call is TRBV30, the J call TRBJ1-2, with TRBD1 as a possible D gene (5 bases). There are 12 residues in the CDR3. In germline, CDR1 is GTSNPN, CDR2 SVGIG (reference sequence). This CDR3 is CACSEQAGGYTF. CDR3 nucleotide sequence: TGTGCCTGTAGTGAACAGGCTGGTGGCTACACCTTC.

CDR3 DNA: TGTGCCTGGAGTCCGGGACTAGCGGGTTCCGGGGAGCTGTTTTTT. Protein product: CAWSPGLAGSGELFF. The chain joins TRBV30 to TRBJ2-2, with TRBD2 matching 12 bases. The CDR3 consists of 15 residues. Germline V lookup: CDR1 GTSNPN, CDR2 SVGIG (reference sequence). V trimming: 2 bases; J trimming: 6 bases; junction bases outside the gene matches: 4.

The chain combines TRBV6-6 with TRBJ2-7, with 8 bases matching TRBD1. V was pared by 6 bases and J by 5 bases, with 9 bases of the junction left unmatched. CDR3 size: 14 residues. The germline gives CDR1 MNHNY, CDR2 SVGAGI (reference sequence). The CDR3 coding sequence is TGTGCCAGCAGGGAGACAGGGGTCCCCAACGAGCAGTACTTC. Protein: CASRETGVPNEQYF.

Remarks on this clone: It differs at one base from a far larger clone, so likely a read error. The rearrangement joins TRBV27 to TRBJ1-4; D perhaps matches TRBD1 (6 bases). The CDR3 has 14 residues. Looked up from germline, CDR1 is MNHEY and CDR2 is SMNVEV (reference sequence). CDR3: CASSLADSNEKLVF. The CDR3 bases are TGTGCCAGCAGTTTAGCGGACAGTAATGAAAAACTGGTTTTT. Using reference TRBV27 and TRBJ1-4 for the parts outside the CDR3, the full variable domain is EAQVTQNPRYLITVTGKKLTVTCSQNMNHEYMSWYRQDPGLGLRQIYYSMNVEVTDKGDVPEGYKVSRKEKRNFPLILESPSPNQTSLYFCASSLADSNEKLVFGSGTQLSVL.

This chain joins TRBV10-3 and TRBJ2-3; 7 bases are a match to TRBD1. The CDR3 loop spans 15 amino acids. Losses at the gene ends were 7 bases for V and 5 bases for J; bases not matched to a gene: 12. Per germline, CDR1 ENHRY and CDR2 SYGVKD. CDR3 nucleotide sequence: TGTGCCATCAACTTAGGGGGCCGGGCACGAGATACGCAGTATTTT. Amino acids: CAINLGGRARDTQYF.

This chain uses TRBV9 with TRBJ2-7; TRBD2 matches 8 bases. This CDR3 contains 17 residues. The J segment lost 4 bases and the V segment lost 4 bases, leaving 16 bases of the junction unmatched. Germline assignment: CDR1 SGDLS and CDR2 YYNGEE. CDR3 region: CASSPRLPAGGAYEQYF. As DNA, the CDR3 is TGTGCCAGCAGCCCCAGACTCCCCGCGGGAGGTGCGTACGAGCAGTACTTC.

Here the CDR3 reads CASSNGLVLWELFF. The CDR3 DNA is TGTGCCAGCAGCAACGGACTAGTTCTTTGGGAGCTGTTTTTT. The chain couples TRBV7-9 to TRBJ2-2, with 7 nucleotides matching TRBD2. CDR3 length equals 14 residues. In germline, CDR1 is SEHNR, CDR2 FQNEAQ (reference sequence). After removal of 5 bases from V and 9 bases from J, the junction contained 9 bases not matched to a gene.

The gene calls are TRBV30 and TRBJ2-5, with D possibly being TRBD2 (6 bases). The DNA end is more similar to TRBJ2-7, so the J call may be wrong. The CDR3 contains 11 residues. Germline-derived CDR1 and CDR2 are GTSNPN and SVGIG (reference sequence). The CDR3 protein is CAGGTAYEQYF. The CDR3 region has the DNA TGTGCCGGGGGGACGGCCTACGAGCAGTACTTC.

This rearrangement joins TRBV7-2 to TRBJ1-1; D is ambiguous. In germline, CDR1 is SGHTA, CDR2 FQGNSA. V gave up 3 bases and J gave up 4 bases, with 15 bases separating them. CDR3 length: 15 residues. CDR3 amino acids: CASSFLDRRGTEAFF. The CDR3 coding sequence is TGTGCCAGCAGCTTCTTGGACCGGAGAGGCACTGAAGCTTTCTTT.

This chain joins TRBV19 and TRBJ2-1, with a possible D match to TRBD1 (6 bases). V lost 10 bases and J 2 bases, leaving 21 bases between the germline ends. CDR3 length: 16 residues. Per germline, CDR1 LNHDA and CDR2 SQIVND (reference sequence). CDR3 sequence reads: CATWTVTGPTYNEQFF. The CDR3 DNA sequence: TGTGCCACCTGGACAGTTACGGGACCCACCTACAATGAGCAGTTCTTC. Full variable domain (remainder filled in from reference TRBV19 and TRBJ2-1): DGGITQSPKYLFRKEGQNVTLSCEQNLNHDAMYWYRQDPGQGLRLIYYSQIVNDFQKGDIAEGYSVSREKKESFPLTVTSAQKNPTAFYLCATWTVTGPTYNEQFFGPGTRLTVL.

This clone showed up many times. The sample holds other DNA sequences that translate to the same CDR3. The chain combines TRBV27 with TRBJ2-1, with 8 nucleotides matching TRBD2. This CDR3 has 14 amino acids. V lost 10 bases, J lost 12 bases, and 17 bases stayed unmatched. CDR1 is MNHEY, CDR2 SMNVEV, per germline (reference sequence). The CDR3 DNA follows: TGTGCCACAAAAACCGGGACTAGTCTTGGGTGGCAGTTCTTC. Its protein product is CATKTGTSLGWQFF.

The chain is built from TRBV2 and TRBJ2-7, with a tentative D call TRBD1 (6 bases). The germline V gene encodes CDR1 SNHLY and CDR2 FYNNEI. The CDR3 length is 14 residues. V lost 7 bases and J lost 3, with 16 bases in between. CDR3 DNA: TGTGCCAGCATTAACCGGGACACACACTACGAGCAGTACTTC. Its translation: CASINRDTHYEQYF.

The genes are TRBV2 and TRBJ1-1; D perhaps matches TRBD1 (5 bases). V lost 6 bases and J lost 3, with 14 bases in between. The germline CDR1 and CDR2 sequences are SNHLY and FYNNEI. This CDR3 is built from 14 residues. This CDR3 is CASSAIGGDTEAFF. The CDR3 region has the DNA TGTGCCAGCAGCGCCATTGGAGGGGACACTGAAGCTTTCTTT.

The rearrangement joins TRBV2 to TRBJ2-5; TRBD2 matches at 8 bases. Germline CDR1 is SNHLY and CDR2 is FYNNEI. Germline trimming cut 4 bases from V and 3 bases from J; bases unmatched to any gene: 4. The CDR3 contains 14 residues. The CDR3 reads CASSGTSSEETQYF. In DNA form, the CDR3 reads TGTGCCAGCAGTGGGACTAGCAGTGAAGAGACCCAGTACTTC.